The text below deals with one T cell receptor (beta chain). Its antigen is currently unknown. This sample was included in a study of T cell responses to AZD1222 COVID-19 vaccine. The protocol was immunoSEQ multiplex PCR, while the TCRdb copy is restricted to in-frame clones and leaves out a portion. The sample has approximately 160,000 clones, about 92% seen once. Whole-study results and caveats: At baseline, just 5 or 6 AZD1222 recipients tested seropositive. As reported, nearly half of all spike-specific TCRs target variant regions that are unmutated.

Germline-derived CDR1 and CDR2 are SGHRS and YFSETQ. CDR3 size: 14 residues. V was pared by 6 bases and J by 5 bases, with 8 bases of the junction left unmatched. The clonotype comes from an adult in good health. Here the sequenced sample was peripheral blood, taken on day 0 of AZD1222 vaccination. The V call is TRBV5-1, the J call TRBJ2-1; the match to TRBD2 covers 7 bases. Here the CDR3 reads CASNPSGIHNEQFF. CDR3 nucleotides: TGCGCCAGCAACCCGAGCGGGATCCACAATGAGCAGTTCTTC.